Below are 29 T cell receptor beta chains sequenced from a single sample in a study of T cells in Graves' hyperthyroidism and ophthalmopathy. RNA transcripts were the template for amplifying TCR beta CDR3 regions. HTBI primers were the set used in a first-round RT-PCR of the TCR CDR3. TCRdb fed the multiplex PCR reads into MiXCR, producing one record per CDR3 protein. The sample consists of 500,000 to 600,000 distinct CDR3 sequences, roughly 45% of them appearing once. Sequencing was performed on peripheral blood or thyroid tissue (not recorded which). The receptor source for this set is an adult woman with Graves' disease, either hyperthyroidism or ophthalmopathy (not recorded which).

This clonotype has a count of ten or more. The V call is TRBV28, the J call TRBJ1-2, with TRBD1 matching over 9 bases. The CDR3 spans 12 residues. The V gene end was trimmed by 10 bases and the J gene end by 13 bases; junction bases not matched to a gene: 13. From germline, CDR1 is MDHEN and CDR2 SYDVKM. CDR3 loop: CATTPRGQGFTF. In DNA form, the CDR3 reads TGTGCCACCACGCCCCGGGGACAGGGTTTCACCTTC.

This clonotype was counted many times. The V gene is TRBV7-2, the J gene TRBJ2-7, with D hard to call. The V and J ends lost 6 bases and 4 bases respectively, with 16 bases between them. This CDR3 has 14 residues. Germline CDR1 and CDR2: SGHTA and FQGNSA. The CDR3 loop is CASSQGPSGYEQYF. The CDR3, as DNA: TGTGCCAGCAGTCAAGGACCCTCAGGTTACGAGCAGTACTTC.

The chain combines TRBV2 with TRBJ1-2; maybe TRBD1 (5 bases). The V gene lost 9 bases and the J gene lost 8 bases, with 22 bases spanning the gap. CDR3 size: 14 residues. Germline V gene data show CDR1 as SNHLY and CDR2 as FYNNEI. CDR3 protein: CASEGLAGSGGYTF. In nucleotides, the CDR3 is TGTGCCAGTGAGGGACTAGCGGGGTCGGGAGGCTACACCTTC.

This clonotype was counted a few times. The V and J genes are TRBV18 and TRBJ2-7, with 9 bases lining up with TRBD1. J was trimmed by 6 bases and V by 8 bases; bases with no gene match: 11. The CDR3 has 14 residues. Germline-derived CDR1 and CDR2 are KGHSH and LQKENI. CDR3 nucleotides: TGTGCCAGCCCTCCGACTCGGACAGGGGTCGAGCAGTACTTC. Translated: CASPPTRTGVEQYF.

The gene calls are TRBV9 and TRBJ2-6; TRBD1 is a possible D gene (6 bases). V was clipped by 4 bases and J by 4 bases, with 15 bases between them. The V gene's germline CDR1 is SGDLS and CDR2 YYNGEE. The CDR3 has 16 amino acids. The CDR3 DNA follows: TGTGCCAGCAGCACCCGACAGGACACGGGGGCCAACGTCCTGACTTTC. This gives the protein CASSTRQDTGANVLTF.

As regards this clonotype: This may be a read error, as it is one base from a much larger clone. The V gene is TRBV20-1, the J gene TRBJ2-7; D unresolved. Trimming removed 1 base at V and 0 bases at J, with 13 bases between. The CDR3 is made up of 15 amino acids. CDR1 and CDR2 (germline): DFQATT, SNEGSKA (reference sequence). DNA of the CDR3: TGCAGTGCTAGAGCGGGTACCCCCAACTCCTACGAGCAGTACTTC. The encoded protein is CSARAGTPNSYEQYF.

In the case of this clonotype: A much larger clone differs from this one at a single base, so this may be a read error. CDR3 nucleotides: TGCAGTGCTAGGGGAGTCTCTGGAAACACCGTATATTTT. Its protein is CSARGVSGNTVYF. The chain links TRBV20-1 to TRBJ1-3; D call uncertain. This CDR3 comprises 13 residues. Germline V CDR1 and CDR2: DFQATT, SNEGSKA (reference sequence).

This clonotype was counted once. The chain uses TRBV5-1 and TRBJ2-2; TRBD2 matches at 8 bases. The germline V gene has CDR1 SGHRS and CDR2 YFSETQ. V dropped 4 bases and J dropped 7; count of bases not matched to a gene: 3. This CDR3 is 13 amino acids long. In nucleotides, the CDR3 is TGCGCCAGCAGCCTTAGCGGGGACGGGGAGCTGTTTTTT. This sequence encodes CASSLSGDGELFF.

Comments on this clonotype: This clone may be a read error of a much larger clone one base away. The chain combines TRBV10-3 with TRBJ1-2; 8 bases line up with TRBD1. There are 13 residues in the CDR3. Germline V gene lookup returns CDR1 ENHRY and CDR2 SYGVKD. Here the CDR3 reads CASSEARGQEIPF. The CDR3 DNA reads as TGTGCCAGCAGTGAAGCGAGGGGACAGGAGATCCCCTTC.

This clonotype was observed many times. The V and J genes are TRBV29-1 and TRBJ2-2, with D unresolved. The V gene lost 2 bases and the J gene lost 0 bases, with 10 bases spanning the gap. The CDR3 extends over 15 amino acids. Germline assignment: CDR1 SQVTM and CDR2 ANQGSEA. For the CDR3, the DNA is TGCAGCGTTGAAATCCCTACCCCGAACACCGGGGAGCTGTTTTTT. Its protein is CSVEIPTPNTGELFF.

The V and J genes are TRBV20-1 and TRBJ2-7; 8 nucleotides align to TRBD2. This CDR3 region has 13 residues. The V gene end was trimmed by 6 bases and the J gene end by 6 bases; junction bases not matched to a gene: 10. Germline V CDR1 and CDR2: DFQATT, SNEGSKA (reference sequence). The CDR3 protein is CSASDARGGEQYF. The CDR3 DNA sequence: TGCAGTGCCTCAGACGCTCGGGGGGGCGAGCAGTACTTC.

This clonotype was observed many times. The chain couples TRBV5-8 to TRBJ1-3; D uncertain. V was clipped by 3 bases and J by 4 bases, with 8 bases between them. The CDR3 consists of 13 residues. Germline V gene lookup returns CDR1 SGHTS and CDR2 YDEGEE. CDR3 bases: TGTGCCAGCAGCTGGGAAGTGGGAAACACCATATATTTT. It translates to CASSWEVGNTIYF.

The genes are TRBV9 and TRBJ1-1; 9 nucleotides align to TRBD1. The germline gives CDR1 SGDLS, CDR2 YYNGEE. The CDR3 spans 15 residues. V dropped 0 bases and J dropped 8; count of bases not matched to a gene: 8. CDR3 loop: CASSVVEGQGEEAFF. CDR3 DNA: TGTGCCAGCAGCGTAGTGGAGGGACAGGGAGAGGAAGCTTTCTTT. Drawing the rest from reference TRBV9 and TRBJ1-1, the complete variable domain is DSGVTQTPKHLITATGQRVTLRCSPRSGDLSVYWYQQSLDQGLQFLIQYYNGEERAKGNILERFSAQQFPDLHSELNLSSLELGDSALYFCASSVVEGQGEEAFFGQGTRLTVV.

This clonotype was recorded many times. The chain couples TRBV29-1 to TRBJ2-5; D possibly corresponds to TRBD2 (5 bases). With 5 bases removed from V and 5 bases from J, the gap between germline ends came to 12 bases. This CDR3 contains 12 residues. CDR1 and CDR2 (germline): SQVTM, ANQGSEA. The CDR3 nucleotides are TGCAGCGTTCTTGACTCGGGGGAGACCCAGTACTTC. This gives the protein CSVLDSGETQYF.

The rearrangement uses TRBV18 and TRBJ2-5, with D hard to call. Trimming left V 3 bases short and J 0 bases short, with 8 bases between. CDR1 and CDR2 (germline): KGHSH, LQKENI. There are 14 residues in the CDR3. The CDR3 here is CASSPGPYQETQYF. The CDR3 coding sequence is TGTGCCAGCTCACCCGGGCCATACCAAGAGACCCAGTACTTC.

This clonotype was recorded many times. V gene TRBV7-9 combines with J gene TRBJ1-1; D is uncertain. CDR1 is SEHNR, CDR2 FQNEAQ, per germline (reference sequence). The CDR3 runs 13 residues. V was pared by 3 bases and J by 11 bases, with 16 bases between. The CDR3 sequence: CASSLGSGTRAFF. CDR3 nucleotide sequence: TGTGCCAGCAGCTTGGGGTCGGGTACCAGGGCTTTCTTT.

The V gene is TRBV7-8, the J gene TRBJ2-2; D is perhaps TRBD2 (6 bases). CDR1 is SGHVS and CDR2 is FQNEAQ in the germline V gene. The CDR3 extends over 14 amino acids. V gave up 11 bases and J gave up 1 base, with 14 bases separating them. The CDR3 region is CAWTRGGNTGELFF. The CDR3 DNA sequence: TGTGCCTGGACGCGGGGTGGGAACACCGGGGAGCTGTTTTTT.

This chain joins TRBV25-1 and TRBJ1-2; no firm D call. The germline CDR1 and CDR2 sequences are MGHDK and SYGVNS. The CDR3 runs 12 residues. The CDR3 protein is CARVTRFRGYTF. The DNA of the CDR3 is TGTGCTAGAGTCACCAGGTTCCGTGGCTACACCTTC.

This clonotype was seen ten or more times. V is TRBV5-6 and J is TRBJ1-4, with D hard to call. CDR1 and CDR2 (germline): SGHDT, YYEEEE. There are 12 residues in the CDR3. V lost 7 bases and J 5 bases, leaving 9 bases between the germline ends. CDR3 DNA sequence: TGTGCCAGCGGAGGTCAGAATGAAAAACTGTTTTTT. It encodes CASGGQNEKLFF.

V gene TRBV28 combines with J gene TRBJ1-5; TRBD1 is a possible D gene (6 bases). The ends were cut back, 6 bases at V and 3 bases at J, with 12 bases in the middle. The germline V gene has CDR1 MDHEN and CDR2 SYDVKM. The CDR3 consists of 14 residues. DNA of the CDR3: TGTGCCAGCAGACCCGGACAGCTCAATCAGCCCCAGCATTTT. It specifies CASRPGQLNQPQHF.

This clonotype came up many times. The chain links TRBV12-3 or TRBV12-4 to TRBJ1-1; 7 nucleotides align to TRBD1. The V gene end was trimmed by 6 bases and the J gene end by 6 bases; junction bases not matched to a gene: 19. This CDR3 comprises 17 residues. The CDR3 region has the DNA TGTGCCAGCAGGCCCGACAGGGTTGAACGGATGAGGGCTGAAGCTTTCTTT. The encoded protein is CASRPDRVERMRAEAFF.

The rearrangement uses TRBV20-1 and TRBJ2-7, with 9 positions matching TRBD2. Per germline, CDR1 DFQATT and CDR2 SNEGSKA (reference sequence). This CDR3 contains 15 residues. V lost 1 base to trimming and J lost 2 bases; unmatched junction nucleotides: 6. This chain's CDR3 is CSARGNAGGPYEQYF. CDR3 bases: TGCAGTGCTAGAGGAAACGCGGGAGGGCCCTACGAGCAGTACTTC.

This chain connects TRBV10-3 to TRBJ2-5; D gene unclear. Germline-derived CDR1 and CDR2 are ENHRY and SYGVKD. The CDR3 is 16 amino acids. The V gene lost 2 bases and the J gene lost 4 bases, with 17 bases spanning the gap. CDR3 sequence reads: CAISESLGIRSETQYF. DNA for the CDR3: TGTGCCATCAGTGAGAGTTTGGGGATCCGTTCAGAGACCCAGTACTTC.

This CDR3 reads CSARDPGRQETQYF. The DNA for the CDR3 is TGCAGTGCTAGAGACCCCGGACGGCAAGAGACCCAGTACTTC. This chain joins TRBV20-1 and TRBJ2-5; the D is unclear. V shed 0 bases and J shed 2 bases, with 10 bases lying between them. The germline CDR1 and CDR2 sequences are DFQATT and SNEGSKA (reference sequence). The CDR3 totals 14 residues.

The chain has TRBV5-5 and TRBJ2-3; TRBD1 matches at 7 bases. With 1 base clipped from V and 3 bases from J, the junction kept 5 bases outside the gene matches. Germline V gene data show CDR1 as SGHKS and CDR2 as YYEKEE (reference sequence). The length of the CDR3 is 15 residues. CDR3 sequence reads: CASSLMKGATDTQYF. The CDR3 DNA sequence: TGTGCCAGCAGCTTGATGAAGGGGGCTACAGATACGCAGTATTTT.

The J gene is TRBJ1-1, the V gene TRBV7-3; 9 nucleotides agree with TRBD1. The CDR3 runs 14 residues. After removal of 5 bases from V and 6 bases from J, the junction contained 7 bases not matched to a gene. Germline loops: CDR1 SGHTA, CDR2 FQGTGA. The DNA for the CDR3 is TGTGCCAGCAGCCCCCATGGACAGGGGCCTGAAGCTTTCTTT. As protein: CASSPHGQGPEAFF.

This chain joins TRBV7-9 and TRBJ2-5, with 8 nucleotides matching TRBD1. This CDR3 has 15 amino acids. Germline values: CDR1 SEHNR, CDR2 FQNEAQ (reference sequence). V lost 5 bases to trimming and J lost 5 bases; unmatched junction nucleotides: 10. This CDR3 is CASSAGLGQAETQYF. CDR3 DNA: TGTGCCAGCAGCGCGGGGCTGGGACAGGCGGAGACCCAGTACTTC. The full variable domain, in which reference TRBV7-9 and TRBJ2-5 provide the parts outside the CDR3, is DTGVSQNPRHKITKRGQNVTFRCDPISEHNRLYWYRQTLGQGPEFLTYFQNEAQLEKSRLLSDRFSAERPKGSFSTLEIQRTEQGDSAMYLCASSAGLGQAETQYFGPGTRLLVL.

This clonotype was counted at least ten times. The V call is TRBV15, the J call TRBJ2-7, with 9 bases aligning to TRBD2. The germline V gene has CDR1 LNHNV and CDR2 YYDKDF (reference sequence). The CDR3 extends over 21 amino acids. After removal of 0 bases from V and 4 bases from J, the junction contained 22 bases not matched to a gene. The CDR3 DNA follows: TGTGCCACCAGCAGAGACACGACTTGGATAGGAGGCGGGAGGGCCTTTTACGAGCAGTACTTC. Protein: CATSRDTTWIGGGRAFYEQYF.

The table lists this clonotype with many counts. V is TRBV30 and J is TRBJ1-2; 9 bases are a match to TRBD1. The V gene end was trimmed by 3 bases and the J gene end by 8 bases; junction bases not matched to a gene: 4. The CDR3 extends over 12 amino acids. Germline V gives CDR1 GTSNPN, CDR2 SVGIG (reference sequence). CDR3 amino acids: CAWRQGAGGYTF. The CDR3 region has the DNA TGTGCCTGGAGACAGGGGGCGGGAGGCTACACCTTC.